The clone carrying this T cell receptor beta chain has more than one count but fewer than ten. Its antigen is still unknown. This sample was taken from a study of CD8 T cells in ankylosing spondylitis. This CDR3 has 15 residues. V lost 2 bases and J lost 3; bases outside the gene matches: 5. The germline gives CDR1 SEHNR, CDR2 FQNEAQ (reference sequence). Overall study results and limits: Disease-linked clones bore a CD8+ phenotype, appearing relatively rarely in peripheral blood. Ankylosing spondylitis blood appeared to be characterized by a TCR beta motif of several highly homologous variants. In synovial fluid and blood from reactive arthritis, some motif variants were previously reported.

One entry per CDR3 protein results from TCRdb running MiXCR on the 5' RACE reads. The sample yields just under 350,000 distinct CDR3 sequences, roughly 14% seen once. The clonotype comes from a male donor with ankylosing spondylitis or in good health (not recorded which). Source material: blood, either unsorted or a sorted T cell fraction (not recorded which). The chain uses TRBV7-9 and TRBJ1-1; TRBD1 aligns across 8 bases. As DNA, the CDR3 is TGTGCCAGCAGCTTATTGCAGGGGGCCCACACTGAAGCTTTCTTT. Translation gives CASSLLQGAHTEAFF.